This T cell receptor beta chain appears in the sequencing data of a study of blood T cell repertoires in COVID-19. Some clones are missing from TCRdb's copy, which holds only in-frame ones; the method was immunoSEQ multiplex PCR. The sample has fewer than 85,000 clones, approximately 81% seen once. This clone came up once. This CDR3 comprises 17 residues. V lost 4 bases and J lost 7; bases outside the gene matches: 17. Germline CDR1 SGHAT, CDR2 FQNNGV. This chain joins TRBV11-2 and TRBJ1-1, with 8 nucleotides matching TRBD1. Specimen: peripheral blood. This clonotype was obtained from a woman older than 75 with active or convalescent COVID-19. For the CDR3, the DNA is TGTGCCAGCAGCTCCCTCAGCGGCGGGACAGGAGTAGGTGAAGCTTTCTTT. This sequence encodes CASSSLSGGTGVGEAFF.